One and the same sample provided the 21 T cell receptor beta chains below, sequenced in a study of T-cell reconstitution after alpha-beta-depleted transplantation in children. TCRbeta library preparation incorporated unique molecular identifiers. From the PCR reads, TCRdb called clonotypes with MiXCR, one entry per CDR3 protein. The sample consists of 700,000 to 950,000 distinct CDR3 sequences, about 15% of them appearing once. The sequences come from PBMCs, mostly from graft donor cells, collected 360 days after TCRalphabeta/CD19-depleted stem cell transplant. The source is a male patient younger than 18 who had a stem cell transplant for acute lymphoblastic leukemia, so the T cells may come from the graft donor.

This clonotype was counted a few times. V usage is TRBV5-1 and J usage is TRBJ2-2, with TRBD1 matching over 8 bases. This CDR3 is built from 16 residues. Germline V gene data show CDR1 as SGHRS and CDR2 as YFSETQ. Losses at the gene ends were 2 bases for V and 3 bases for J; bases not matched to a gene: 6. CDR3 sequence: CASSLTGGQDTGELFF. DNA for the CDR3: TGCGCCAGCAGCTTAACAGGGGGGCAGGACACCGGGGAGCTGTTTTTT. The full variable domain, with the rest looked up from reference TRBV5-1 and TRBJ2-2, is KAGVTQTPRYLIKTRGQQVTLSCSPISGHRSVSWYQQTPGQGLQFLFEYFSETQRNKGNFPGRFSGRQFSNSRSEMNVSTLELGDSALYLCASSLTGGQDTGELFFGEGSRLTVL.

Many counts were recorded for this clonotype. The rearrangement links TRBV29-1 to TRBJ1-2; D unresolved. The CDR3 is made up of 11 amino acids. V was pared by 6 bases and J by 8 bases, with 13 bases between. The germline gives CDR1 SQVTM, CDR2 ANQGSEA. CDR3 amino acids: CSVNKDLGYTF. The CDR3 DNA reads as TGCAGCGTGAACAAAGACCTGGGCTACACCTTC. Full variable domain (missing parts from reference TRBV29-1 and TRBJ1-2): SAVISQKPSRDICQRGTSLTIQCQVDSQVTMMFWYRQQPGQSLTLIATANQGSEATYESGFVIDKFPISRPNLTFSTLTVSNMSPEDSSIYLCSVNKDLGYTFGSGTRLTVV.

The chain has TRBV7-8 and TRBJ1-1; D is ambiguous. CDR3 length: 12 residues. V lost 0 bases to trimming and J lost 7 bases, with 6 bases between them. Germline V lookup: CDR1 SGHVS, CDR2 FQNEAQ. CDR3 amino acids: CASSLAEHEAFF. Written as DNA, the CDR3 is TGTGCCAGCAGCTTAGCGGAACATGAAGCTTTCTTT.

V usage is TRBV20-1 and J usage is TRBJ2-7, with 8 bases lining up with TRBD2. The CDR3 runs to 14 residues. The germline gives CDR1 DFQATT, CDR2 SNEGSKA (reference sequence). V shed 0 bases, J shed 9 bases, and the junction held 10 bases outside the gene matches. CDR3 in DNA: TGCAGTGCTAGAGATCACTATAGCGGGAAGGGGCAGTACTTC. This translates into CSARDHYSGKGQYF.

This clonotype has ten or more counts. This chain's CDR3 is CSAHRGPMNTEAFF. The CDR3 DNA sequence: TGCAGTGCACACAGGGGGCCAATGAACACTGAAGCTTTCTTT. This chain links TRBV20-1 with TRBJ1-1; 9 bases are shared with TRBD1. Germline CDR1 and CDR2: DFQATT and SNEGSKA (reference sequence). The V gene end was trimmed by 6 bases and the J gene end by 0 bases; junction bases not matched to a gene: 5. The length of the CDR3 is 14 residues.

CDR3 nucleotide sequence: TGCAGCGTTGGCTCCTTGGGAAACACCATATATTTT. It codes for CSVGSLGNTIYF. This chain uses TRBV29-1 with TRBJ1-3; D is uncertain. The CDR3 sequence is 12 residues long. V was pared by 4 bases and J by 4 bases, with 8 bases between. The germline V gene has CDR1 SQVTM and CDR2 ANQGSEA.

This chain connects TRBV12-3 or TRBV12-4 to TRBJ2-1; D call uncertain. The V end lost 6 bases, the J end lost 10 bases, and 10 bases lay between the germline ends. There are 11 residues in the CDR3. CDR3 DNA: TGTGCCAGCAGCCCGGTGGGGGAGCAGTTCTTC. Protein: CASSPVGEQFF.

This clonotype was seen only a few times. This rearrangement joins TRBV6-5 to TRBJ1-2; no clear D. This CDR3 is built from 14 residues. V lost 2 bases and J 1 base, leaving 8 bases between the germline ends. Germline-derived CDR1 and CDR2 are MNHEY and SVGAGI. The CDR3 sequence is CASSYAGNNYGYTF. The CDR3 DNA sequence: TGTGCCAGCAGTTACGCGGGGAATAACTATGGCTACACCTTC.

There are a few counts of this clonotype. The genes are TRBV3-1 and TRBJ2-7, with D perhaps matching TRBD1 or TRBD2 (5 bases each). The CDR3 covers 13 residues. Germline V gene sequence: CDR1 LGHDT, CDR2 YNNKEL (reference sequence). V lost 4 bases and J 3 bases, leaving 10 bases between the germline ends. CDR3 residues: CASSLGDLYEQYF. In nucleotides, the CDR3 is TGTGCCAGCAGCCTAGGGGACCTCTACGAGCAGTACTTC.

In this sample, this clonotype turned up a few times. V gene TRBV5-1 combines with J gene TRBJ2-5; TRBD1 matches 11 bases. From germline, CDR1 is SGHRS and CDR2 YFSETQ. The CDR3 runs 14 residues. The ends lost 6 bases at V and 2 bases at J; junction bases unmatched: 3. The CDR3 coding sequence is TGCGCCAGCATCGGGACAGGGGGACAAGAGACCCAGTACTTC. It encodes CASIGTGGQETQYF.

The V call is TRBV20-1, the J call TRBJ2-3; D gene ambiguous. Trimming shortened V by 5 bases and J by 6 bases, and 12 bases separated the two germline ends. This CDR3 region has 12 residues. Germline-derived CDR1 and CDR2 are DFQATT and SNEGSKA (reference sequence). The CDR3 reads CSAFDRPDTQYF. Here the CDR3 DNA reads TGCAGTGCTTTTGACCGCCCCGATACGCAGTATTTT.

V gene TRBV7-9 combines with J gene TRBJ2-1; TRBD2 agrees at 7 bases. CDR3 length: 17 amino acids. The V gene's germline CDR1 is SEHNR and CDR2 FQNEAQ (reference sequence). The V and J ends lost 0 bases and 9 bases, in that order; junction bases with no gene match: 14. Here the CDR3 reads CASSLAGMLGLKGEQFF. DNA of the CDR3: TGTGCCAGCAGCTTAGCGGGAATGTTGGGACTAAAGGGTGAGCAGTTCTTC.

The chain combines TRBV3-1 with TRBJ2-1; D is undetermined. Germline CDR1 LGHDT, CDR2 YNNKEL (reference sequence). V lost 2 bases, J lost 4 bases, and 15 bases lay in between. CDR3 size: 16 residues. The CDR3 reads CASSQWAGLAYNEQFF. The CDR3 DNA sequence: TGTGCCAGCAGCCAATGGGCCGGCCTCGCATACAATGAGCAGTTCTTC.

The DNA of the CDR3 is TGTGCCAGCAGCCCGGTGGGTGGTAATGAAAAACTGTTTTTT. Its translation is CASSPVGGNEKLFF. The chain combines TRBV7-9 with TRBJ1-4; unclear D gene. Trimming cost V 5 bases and J 4 bases, with 11 bases left between them. CDR1 is SEHNR, CDR2 FQNEAQ, per germline (reference sequence). The CDR3 runs 14 residues.

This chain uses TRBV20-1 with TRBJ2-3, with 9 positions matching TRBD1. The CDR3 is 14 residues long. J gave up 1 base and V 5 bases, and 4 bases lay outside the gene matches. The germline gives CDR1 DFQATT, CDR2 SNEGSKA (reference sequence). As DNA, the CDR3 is TGCAGTGCTGGACAGGGGTCCCGCACAGATACGCAGTATTTT. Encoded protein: CSAGQGSRTDTQYF.

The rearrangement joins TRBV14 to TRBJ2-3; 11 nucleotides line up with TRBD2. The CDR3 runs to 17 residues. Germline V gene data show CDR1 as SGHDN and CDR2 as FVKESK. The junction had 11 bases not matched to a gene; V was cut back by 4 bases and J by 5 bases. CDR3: CASSLYSLAGGKDTQYF. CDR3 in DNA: TGTGCCAGCAGCCTCTACAGCCTAGCGGGAGGAAAAGATACGCAGTATTTT.

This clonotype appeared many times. As DNA, the CDR3 is TGCGCCAGCAGCTTACTGACGGGACCCTCTGGGGCCAACGTCCTGACTTTC. Translation: CASSLLTGPSGANVLTF. The gene calls are TRBV5-1 and TRBJ2-6, with D perhaps assigned TRBD1 or TRBD2 (5 bases each). The CDR3 consists of 17 residues. Germline CDR1 is SGHRS and CDR2 is YFSETQ. V lost 2 bases and J 0 bases, leaving 12 bases between the germline ends.

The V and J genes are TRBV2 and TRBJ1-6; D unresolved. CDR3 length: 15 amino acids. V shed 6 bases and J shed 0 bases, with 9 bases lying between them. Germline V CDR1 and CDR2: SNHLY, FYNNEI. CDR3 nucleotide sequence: TGTGCCAGCAGGACCGCAAGCTCCTATAATTCACCCCTCCACTTT. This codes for CASRTASSYNSPLHF.

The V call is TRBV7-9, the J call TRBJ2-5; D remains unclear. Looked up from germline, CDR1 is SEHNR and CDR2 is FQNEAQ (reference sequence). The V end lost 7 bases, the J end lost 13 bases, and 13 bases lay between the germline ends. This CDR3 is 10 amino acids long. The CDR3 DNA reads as TGTGCCAGCACCCACGTGTCCCGGTACTTC. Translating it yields CASTHVSRYF.

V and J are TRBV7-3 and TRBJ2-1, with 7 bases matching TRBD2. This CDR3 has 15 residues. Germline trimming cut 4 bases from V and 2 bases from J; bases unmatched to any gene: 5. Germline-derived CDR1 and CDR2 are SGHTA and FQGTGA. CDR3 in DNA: TGTGCCAGCAGCTGGAGTGGGGGGGCCTACAATGAGCAGTTCTTC. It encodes CASSWSGGAYNEQFF.

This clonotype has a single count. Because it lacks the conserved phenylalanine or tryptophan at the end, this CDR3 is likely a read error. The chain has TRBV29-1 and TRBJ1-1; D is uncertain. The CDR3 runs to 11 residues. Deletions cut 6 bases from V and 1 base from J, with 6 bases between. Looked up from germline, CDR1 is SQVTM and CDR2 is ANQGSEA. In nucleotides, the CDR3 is TGCAGCGTAGCCAAGAACACTGAAGCTTTCATT. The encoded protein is CSVAKNTEAFI.